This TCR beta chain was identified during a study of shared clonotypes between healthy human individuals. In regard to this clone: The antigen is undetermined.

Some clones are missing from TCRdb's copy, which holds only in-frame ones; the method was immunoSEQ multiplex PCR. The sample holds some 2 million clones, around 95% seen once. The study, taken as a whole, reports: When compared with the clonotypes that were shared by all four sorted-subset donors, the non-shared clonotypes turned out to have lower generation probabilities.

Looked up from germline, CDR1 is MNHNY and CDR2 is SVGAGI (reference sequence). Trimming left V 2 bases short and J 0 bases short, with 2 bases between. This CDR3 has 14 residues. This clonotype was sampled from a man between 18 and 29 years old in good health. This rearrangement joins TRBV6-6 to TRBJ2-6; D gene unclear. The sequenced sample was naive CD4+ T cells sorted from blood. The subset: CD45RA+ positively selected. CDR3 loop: CASSYLSGANVLTF. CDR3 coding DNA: TGTGCCAGCAGTTACCTCTCTGGGGCCAACGTCCTGACTTTC.